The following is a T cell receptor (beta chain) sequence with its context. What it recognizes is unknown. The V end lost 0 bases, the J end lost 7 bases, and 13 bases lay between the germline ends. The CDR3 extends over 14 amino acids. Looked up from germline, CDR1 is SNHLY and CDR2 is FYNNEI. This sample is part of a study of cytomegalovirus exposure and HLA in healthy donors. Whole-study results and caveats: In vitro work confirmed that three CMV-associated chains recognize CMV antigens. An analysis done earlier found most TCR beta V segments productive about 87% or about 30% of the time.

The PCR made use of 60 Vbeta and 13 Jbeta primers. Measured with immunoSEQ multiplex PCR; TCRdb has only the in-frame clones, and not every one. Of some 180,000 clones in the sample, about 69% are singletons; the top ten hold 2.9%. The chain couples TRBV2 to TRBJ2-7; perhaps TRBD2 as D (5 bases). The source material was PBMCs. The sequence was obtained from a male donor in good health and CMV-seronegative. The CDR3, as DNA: TGTGCCAGCAGTGAAGCTACTCCGCGCGGGGAGCAGTACTTC. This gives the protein CASSEATPRGEQYF.